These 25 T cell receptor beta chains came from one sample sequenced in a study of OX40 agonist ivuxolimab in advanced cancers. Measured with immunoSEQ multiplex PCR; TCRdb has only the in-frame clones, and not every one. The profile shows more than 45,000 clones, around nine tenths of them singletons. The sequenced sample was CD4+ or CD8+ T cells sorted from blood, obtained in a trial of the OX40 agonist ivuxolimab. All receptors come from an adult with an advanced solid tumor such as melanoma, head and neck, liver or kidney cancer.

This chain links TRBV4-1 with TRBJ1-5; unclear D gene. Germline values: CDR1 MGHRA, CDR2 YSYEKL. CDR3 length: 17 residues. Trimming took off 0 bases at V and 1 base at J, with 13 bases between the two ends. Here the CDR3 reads CASSQDYPALSNQPQHF. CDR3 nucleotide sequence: TGCGCCAGCAGCCAAGATTATCCAGCTTTGAGCAATCAGCCCCAGCATTTT.

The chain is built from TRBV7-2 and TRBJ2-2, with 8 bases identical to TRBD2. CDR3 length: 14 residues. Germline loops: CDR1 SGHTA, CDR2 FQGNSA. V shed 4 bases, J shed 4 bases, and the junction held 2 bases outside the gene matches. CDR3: CASSSGLVTGELFF. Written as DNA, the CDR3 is TGTGCCAGCAGCTCGGGACTAGTCACCGGGGAGCTGTTTTTT.

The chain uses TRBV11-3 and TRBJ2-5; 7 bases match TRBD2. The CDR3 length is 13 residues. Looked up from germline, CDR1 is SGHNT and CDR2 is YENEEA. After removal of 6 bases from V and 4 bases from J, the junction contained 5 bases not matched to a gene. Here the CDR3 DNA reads TGTGCCAGCAGTTCTGGGGGGGGAGAGACCCAGTACTTC. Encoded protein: CASSSGGGETQYF.

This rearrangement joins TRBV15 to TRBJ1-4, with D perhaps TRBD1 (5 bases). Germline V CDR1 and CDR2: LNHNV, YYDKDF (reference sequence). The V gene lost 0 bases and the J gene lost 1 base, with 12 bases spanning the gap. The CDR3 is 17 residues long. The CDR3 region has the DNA TGTGCCACCAGCAGAGATCGTTCCGGGGGAACTAATGAAAAACTGTTTTTT. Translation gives CATSRDRSGGTNEKLFF.

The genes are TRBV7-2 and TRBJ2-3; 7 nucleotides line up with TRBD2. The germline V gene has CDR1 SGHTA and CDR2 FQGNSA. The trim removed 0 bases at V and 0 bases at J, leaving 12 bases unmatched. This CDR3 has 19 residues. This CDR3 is CASSLAYTTSARSTDTQYF. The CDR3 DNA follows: TGTGCCAGCAGCTTAGCCTATACTACTAGCGCCCGAAGCACAGATACGCAGTATTTT.

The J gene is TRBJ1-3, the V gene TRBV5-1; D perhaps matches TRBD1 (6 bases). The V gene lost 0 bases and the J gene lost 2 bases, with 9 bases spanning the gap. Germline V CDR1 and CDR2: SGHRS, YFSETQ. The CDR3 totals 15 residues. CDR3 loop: CASSLGSGAGNTIYF. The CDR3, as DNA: TGCGCCAGCAGCTTGGGGTCAGGGGCTGGAAACACCATATATTTT.

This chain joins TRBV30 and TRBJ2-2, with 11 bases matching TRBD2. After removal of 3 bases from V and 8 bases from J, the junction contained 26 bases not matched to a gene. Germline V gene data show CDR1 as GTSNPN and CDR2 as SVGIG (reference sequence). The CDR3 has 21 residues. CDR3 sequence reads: CAWRGLGGVSGRARPSGELFF. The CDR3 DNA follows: TGTGCCTGGAGAGGGTTGGGCGGGGTTAGCGGGAGGGCCAGGCCCTCTGGGGAGCTGTTTTTT.

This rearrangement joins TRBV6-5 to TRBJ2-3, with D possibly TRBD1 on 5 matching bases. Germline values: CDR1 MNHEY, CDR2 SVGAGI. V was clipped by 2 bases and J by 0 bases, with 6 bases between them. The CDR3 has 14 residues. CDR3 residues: CASSYGASTDTQYF. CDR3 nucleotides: TGTGCCAGCAGTTACGGGGCCAGCACAGATACGCAGTATTTT.

The DNA for the CDR3 is TGTGCCACCAGCAGAGATCTTGTGGGGGTTGGGGACATTCAGTACTTC. Protein: CATSRDLVGVGDIQYF. J is TRBJ2-4 and V is TRBV15; perhaps D is TRBD1 or TRBD2 (5 bases each). The V end was cut by 0 bases, the J end by 8 bases, with 17 bases between. The CDR3 sequence is 16 residues long. Germline CDR1 LNHNV, CDR2 YYDKDF (reference sequence). Variable domain in full (rest from reference TRBV15 and TRBJ2-4): DAMVIQNPRYQVTQFGKPVTLSCSQTLNHNVMYWYQQKSSQAPKLLFHYYDKDFNNEADTPDNFQSRRPNTSFCFLDIRSPGLGDTAMYLCATSRDLVGVGDIQYFGAGTRLSVL.

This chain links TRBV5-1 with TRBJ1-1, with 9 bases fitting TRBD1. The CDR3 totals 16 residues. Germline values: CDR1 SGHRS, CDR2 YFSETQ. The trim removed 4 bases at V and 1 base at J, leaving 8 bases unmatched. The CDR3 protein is CASSNGQGSWNTEAFF. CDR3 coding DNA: TGCGCCAGCAGCAATGGACAGGGGTCTTGGAACACTGAAGCTTTCTTT.

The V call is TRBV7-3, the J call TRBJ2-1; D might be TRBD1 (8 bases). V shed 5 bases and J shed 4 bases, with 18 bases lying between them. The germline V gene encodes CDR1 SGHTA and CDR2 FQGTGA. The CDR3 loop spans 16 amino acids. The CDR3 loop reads CASSPENRGGYNEQFF. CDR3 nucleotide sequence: TGTGCCAGCAGCCCGGAAAACAGGGGGGGATACAATGAGCAGTTCTTC. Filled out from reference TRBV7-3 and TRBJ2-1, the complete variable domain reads GAGVSQTPSNKVTEKGKYVELRCDPISGHTALYWYRQSLGQGPEFLIYFQGTGAADDSGLPNDRFFAVRPEGSVSTLKIQRTERGDSAVYLCASSPENRGGYNEQFFGPGTRLTVL.

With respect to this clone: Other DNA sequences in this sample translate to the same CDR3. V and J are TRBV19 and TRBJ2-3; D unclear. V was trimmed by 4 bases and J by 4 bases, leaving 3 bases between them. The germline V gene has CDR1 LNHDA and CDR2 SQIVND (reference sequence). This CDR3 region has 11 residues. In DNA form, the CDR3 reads TGTGCCAGTAGTACCTCAGATACGCAGTATTTT. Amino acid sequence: CASSTSDTQYF.

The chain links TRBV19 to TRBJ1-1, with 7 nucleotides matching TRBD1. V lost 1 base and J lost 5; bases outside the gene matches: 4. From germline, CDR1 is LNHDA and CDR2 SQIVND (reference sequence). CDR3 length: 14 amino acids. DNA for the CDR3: TGTGCCAGTAGTATAGTAGACAGGGTGACTGAAGCTTTCTTT. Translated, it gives CASSIVDRVTEAFF.

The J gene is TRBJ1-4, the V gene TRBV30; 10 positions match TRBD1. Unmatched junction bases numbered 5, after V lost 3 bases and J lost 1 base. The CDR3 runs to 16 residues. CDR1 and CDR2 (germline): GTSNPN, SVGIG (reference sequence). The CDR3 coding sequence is TGTGCCTGGAGCGGGACAGGGGCGGGAACTAATGAAAAACTGTTTTTT. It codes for CAWSGTGAGTNEKLFF.

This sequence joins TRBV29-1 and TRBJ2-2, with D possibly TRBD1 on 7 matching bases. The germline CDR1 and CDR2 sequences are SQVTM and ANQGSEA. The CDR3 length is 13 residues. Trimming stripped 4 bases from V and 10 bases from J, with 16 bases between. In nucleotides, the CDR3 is TGCAGCGTTGGTCAGGGGGGTTCCCAGGAGCTGTTTTTT. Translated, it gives CSVGQGGSQELFF.

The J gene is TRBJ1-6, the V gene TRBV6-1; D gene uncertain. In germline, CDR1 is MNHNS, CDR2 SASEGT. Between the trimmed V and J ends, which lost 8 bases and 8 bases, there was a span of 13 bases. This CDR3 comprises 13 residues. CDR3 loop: CASAIRGDSPLHF. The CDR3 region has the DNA TGTGCCAGCGCTATCCGGGGTGATTCACCCCTCCACTTT.

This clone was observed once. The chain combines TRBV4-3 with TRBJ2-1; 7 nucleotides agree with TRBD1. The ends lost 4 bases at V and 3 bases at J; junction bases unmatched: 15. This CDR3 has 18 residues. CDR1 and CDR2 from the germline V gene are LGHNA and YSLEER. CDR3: CASSPGTVETVNYNEQFF. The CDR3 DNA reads TGCGCCAGCAGCCCCGGGACAGTGGAGACAGTGAACTACAATGAGCAGTTCTTC.

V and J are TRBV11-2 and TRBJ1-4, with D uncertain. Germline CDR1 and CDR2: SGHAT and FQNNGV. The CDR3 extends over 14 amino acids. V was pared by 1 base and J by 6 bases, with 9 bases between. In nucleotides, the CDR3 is TGTGCCAGCAGCTTAGGCAGGAGGGATGAAAAACTGTTTTTT. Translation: CASSLGRRDEKLFF.

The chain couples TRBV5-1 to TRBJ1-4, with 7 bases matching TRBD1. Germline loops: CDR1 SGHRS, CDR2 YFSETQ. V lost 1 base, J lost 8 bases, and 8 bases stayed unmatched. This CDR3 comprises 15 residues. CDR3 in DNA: TGCGCCAGCAGCTTGCGGATCCAGGGGGACGAAAAACTGTTTTTT. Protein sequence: CASSLRIQGDEKLFF.

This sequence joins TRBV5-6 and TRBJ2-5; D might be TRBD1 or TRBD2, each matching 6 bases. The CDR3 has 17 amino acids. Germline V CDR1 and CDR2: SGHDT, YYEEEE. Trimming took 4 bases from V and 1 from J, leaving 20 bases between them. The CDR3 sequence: CASSGPAAGHLQETQYF. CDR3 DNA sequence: TGTGCCAGCAGCGGCCCGGCCGCGGGACATCTCCAAGAGACCCAGTACTTC.

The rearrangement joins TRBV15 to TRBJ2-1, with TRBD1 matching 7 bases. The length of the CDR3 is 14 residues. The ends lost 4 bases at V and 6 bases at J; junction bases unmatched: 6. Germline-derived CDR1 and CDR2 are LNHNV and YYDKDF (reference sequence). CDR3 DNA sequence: TGTGCCACCAGCAAAACAGGGGCCCCCAATGAGCAGTTCTTC. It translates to CATSKTGAPNEQFF.

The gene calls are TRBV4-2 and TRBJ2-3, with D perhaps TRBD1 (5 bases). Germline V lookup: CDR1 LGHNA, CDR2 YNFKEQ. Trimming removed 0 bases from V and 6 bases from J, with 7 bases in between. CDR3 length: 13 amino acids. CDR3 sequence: CASSQEGADTQYF. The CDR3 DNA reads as TGTGCCAGCAGCCAAGAAGGGGCGGATACGCAGTATTTT.

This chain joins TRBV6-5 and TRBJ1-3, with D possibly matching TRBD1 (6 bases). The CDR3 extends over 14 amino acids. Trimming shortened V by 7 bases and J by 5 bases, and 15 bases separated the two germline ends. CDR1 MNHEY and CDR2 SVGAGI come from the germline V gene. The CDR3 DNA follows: TGTGCCAGCACTCCGGGACAATACCGAAACACCATATATTTT. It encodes CASTPGQYRNTIYF.

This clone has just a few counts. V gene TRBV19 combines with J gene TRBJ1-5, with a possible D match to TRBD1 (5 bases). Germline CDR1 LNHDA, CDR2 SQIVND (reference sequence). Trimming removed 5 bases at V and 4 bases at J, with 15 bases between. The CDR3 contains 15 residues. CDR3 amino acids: CASSGLGGVNQPQHF. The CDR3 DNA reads TGTGCCAGTAGTGGTTTGGGAGGGGTAAATCAGCCCCAGCATTTT.

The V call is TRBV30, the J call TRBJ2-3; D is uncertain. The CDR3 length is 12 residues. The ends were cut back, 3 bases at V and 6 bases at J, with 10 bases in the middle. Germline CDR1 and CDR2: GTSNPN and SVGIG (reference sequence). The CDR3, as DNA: TGTGCCTGGAGAAACATAGGGGATACGCAGTATTTT. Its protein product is CAWRNIGDTQYF. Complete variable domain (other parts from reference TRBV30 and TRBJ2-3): SQTIHQWPATLVQPVGSPLSLECTVEGTSNPNLYWYRQAAGRGLQLLFYSVGIGQISSEVPQNLSASRPQDRQFILSSKKLLLSDSGFYLCAWRNIGDTQYFGPGTRLTVL.